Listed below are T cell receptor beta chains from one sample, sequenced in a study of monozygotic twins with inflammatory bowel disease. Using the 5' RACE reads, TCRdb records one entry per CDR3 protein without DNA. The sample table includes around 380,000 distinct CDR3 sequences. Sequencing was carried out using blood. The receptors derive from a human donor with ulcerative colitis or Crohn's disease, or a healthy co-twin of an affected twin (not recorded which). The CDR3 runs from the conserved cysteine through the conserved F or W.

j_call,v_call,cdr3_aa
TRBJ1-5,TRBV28,CASSFRLYQPQHF
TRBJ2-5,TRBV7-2,CASSLWGKGQETQYF
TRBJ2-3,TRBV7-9,CASSRAGRDPTDTQYF
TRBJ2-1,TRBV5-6,CASSLGIDKLQFF
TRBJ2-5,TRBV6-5,CASSYGHYTQETQYF
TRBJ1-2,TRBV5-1,CASSLTRTGGDYTF
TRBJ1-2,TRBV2,CASSAGTYGYTF
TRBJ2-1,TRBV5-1,CASSFLGDGEQFF
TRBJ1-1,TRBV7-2,CASSLRGHRNTEAFF
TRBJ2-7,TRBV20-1,CSVRSSYEQYF
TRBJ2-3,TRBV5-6,CASSLNRVTDTQYF
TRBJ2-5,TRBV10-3,CAISPGLAGQETQYF
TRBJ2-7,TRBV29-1,CSVGGGREQYF
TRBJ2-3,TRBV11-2,CATTLVGDTQYF
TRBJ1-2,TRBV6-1,CASTGTVNYGYTF
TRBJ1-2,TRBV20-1,CSAGDRDYGYTF
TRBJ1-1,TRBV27,CASSFSSLGAEAFF
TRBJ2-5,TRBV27,CASSFLAGGQVETQYF
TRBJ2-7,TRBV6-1,CASSLQVRSYEQYF
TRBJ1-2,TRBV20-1,CSAREAARNYGYTF
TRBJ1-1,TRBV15,CATSRERGTNTEAFF
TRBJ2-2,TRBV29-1,CSAVRGAATGELFF
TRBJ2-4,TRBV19,CASSPDAALAKNIQYF
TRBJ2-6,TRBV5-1,CASGPVTPSGANVLTF
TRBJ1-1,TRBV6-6,CASSYLEGGTEAFF
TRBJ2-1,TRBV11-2,CASSSQAPTPGFF
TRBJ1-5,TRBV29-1,CSAVGTAGEPQHF
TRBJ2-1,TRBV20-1,CSAAQGDNEQFF